The present entry profiles one T cell receptor beta chain with its context. No cognate antigen has been identified for it. Base qualities are not provided; no much larger clone lies one nucleotide away. Each collaborating institution followed its own protocols to collect whole blood in K2EDTA tubes. For TCRbeta analysis, collaborators shipped samples as frozen whole blood, isolated PBMCs, or DNA extracted from either of those sample types. The immunoSEQ Assay, a bias-controlled multiplex PCR, was used to amplify TCRbeta CDR3 regions from genomic DNA. The authors' pipeline ran thus. Nucleated cell counts per sample were estimated from amplification of reference gene primers within the assay. To quantify the absolute abundance of each unique TCRbeta CDR3 rearrangement, sequence reads were collapsed and filtered. For each sample, productive Simpson clonality was calculated as the square root of Simpson's diversity index over productive rearrangements. Not all clones reach the TCRdb copy of this immuneACCESS table, which keeps in-frame sequences only. Checked studies attribute under half of the gap to unresolved V genes and leave the rest unexplained. V and J calls and clone size follow that table, whereas D and trimming were derived from the DNA. Within this sample are 25,000 to 30,000 clones, with roughly 89% of them counted one time only. The ten top clones hold about 11% of the sample.

Looking up the germline V gene (reference sequence) yields CDR1 SEHNR and CDR2 FQNEAQ. The V end loses 3 bases and the J end loses 0 bases, and a stretch of 7 bases separates them. The CDR3 spans 14 residues, from the cysteine through the phenylalanine. CDR3 DNA is the only sequence kept; it has 42 bases, read in frame from the first base. This sample was included in a study of blood T cell repertoires in COVID-19 (dated by TCRdb to about 2020). A note on the overall study: Samples from collaborators originated in the United States, Italy and Spain and spanned both the acute and convalescent phases of COVID-19. The material from the prospective study consisted of cDNA or gDNA derived from T cells, B-cell-depleted T cells, or PBMCs. Subjects who had been exposed to COVID-19, were actively infected with it, or had recovered from it provided the deeply sampled blood TCRbeta repertoires that made up the dataset. The repertoires were released in a freely available public database intended as a resource for research on the immune response to SARS-CoV-2. Samples came from the ongoing ImmuneRACE study (first 160 participants) plus 1,254 subjects from 6 global collaborators. The sample metadata nearly always contained a de-identified subject ID, COVID-19 status, age in years and sex. HLA class I and class II types, where available, came from metadata supplied by the sample provider rather than from assay-based typing.

General conclusions and limits of the study: How much clinical and demographic metadata was included differed by source and by participant, and the metadata was provided uncurated.

The TCR was taken from a man aged 65-85 years with acute or convalescent COVID-19. The sequencing input was peripheral blood. The sequence links TRBV7-9 to TRBJ2-3, with the D segment identity uncertain. In nucleotide form, the sequence is TGTGCCAGCAGCTTCTCCAGTAGCACAGATACGCAGTATTTT. It translates to CASSFSSSTDTQYF. Joined to the reference TRBV7-9 and TRBJ2-3 proteins, this CDR3 gives the full variable domain: DTGVSQNPRHKITKRGQNVTFRCDPISEHNRLYWYRQTLGQGPEFLTYFQNEAQLEKSRLLSDRFSAERPKGSFSTLEIQRTEQGDSAMYLCASSFSSSTDTQYFGPGTRLTVL.